Presented here are 8 T cell receptor beta chains from one specimen sequenced in a study of blood T cell repertoires in COVID-19. Assay used: immunoSEQ multiplex PCR; TCRdb lists only in-frame clones, some missing. The sample gives roughly 150,000 clones, roughly 90% of which show up once; 2.5% to 3% is in the top ten. The material sequenced was peripheral blood. The source of these receptors is a man in his fifties or sixties with active or convalescent COVID-19.

This chain links TRBV5-6 with TRBJ2-7; the D gene is possibly TRBD2 (6 bases). The V gene lost 3 bases and the J gene lost 3 bases, with 16 bases spanning the gap. The CDR3 length is 15 residues. Germline lookup yields CDR1 SGHDT and CDR2 YYEEEE. CDR3 DNA: TGTGCCAGCAGCTCGTTTGGAGGGGCCCTCTACGAGCAGTACTTC. Encoded protein: CASSSFGGALYEQYF.

The V and J genes are TRBV7-8 and TRBJ1-2, with TRBD1 matching 8 bases. This CDR3 spans 15 amino acids. The ends lost 5 bases at V and 4 bases at J; junction bases unmatched: 9. The V gene's germline CDR1 is SGHVS and CDR2 FQNEAQ. CDR3 sequence reads: CASSITGGRGYGYTF. In nucleotides, the CDR3 is TGTGCCAGCAGCATTACAGGGGGAAGGGGCTATGGCTACACCTTC.

CDR3 DNA sequence: TGTGCCAGCACTATAGATGGCTACACCTTC. Protein: CASTIDGYTF. The chain links TRBV25-1 to TRBJ1-2; D unresolved. Germline V gene data show CDR1 as MGHDK and CDR2 as SYGVNS. The CDR3 has 10 amino acids. V lost 7 bases, J lost 6 bases, and 6 bases lay in between.

The V call is TRBV28, the J call TRBJ2-7; tentatively, D is TRBD1 (6 bases). Trimming left V 3 bases short and J 2 bases short, with 8 bases between. The CDR3 runs to 13 residues. CDR1 and CDR2 from the germline V gene are MDHEN and SYDVKM. The CDR3 nucleotides are TGTGCCAGCAGTTTGGCAGGGGCCTACGAGCAGTACTTC. It translates to CASSLAGAYEQYF.

V and J are TRBV27 and TRBJ2-3; a possible D gene is TRBD2 (6 bases). Deletions cut 3 bases from V and 0 bases from J, with 13 bases between. CDR1 and CDR2 from the germline V gene are MNHEY and SMNVEV (reference sequence). CDR3 size: 16 residues. The CDR3 nucleotides read TGTGCCAGCAGTTTGAGAGGGACTCCTAGCACAGATACGCAGTATTTT. It yields the protein CASSLRGTPSTDTQYF.

The J gene is TRBJ2-3, the V gene TRBV3-1 (or the pseudogene TRBV3-2); TRBD2 might be the D (6 bases). Germline V CDR1 and CDR2: LGHDT, YNNKEL (reference sequence). There are 13 residues in the CDR3. V lost 4 bases to trimming and J lost 3 bases, with 8 bases between them. The CDR3 DNA reads as TGTGCCAGCAGCCTTAGCGGAACAGATACGCAGTATTTT. This translates into CASSLSGTDTQYF.

The V and J genes are TRBV7-8 and TRBJ2-7, with 9 bases matching TRBD1. There are 14 residues in the CDR3. From germline, CDR1 is SGHVS and CDR2 FQNEAQ. The trim removed 6 bases at V and 2 bases at J, leaving 5 bases unmatched. CDR3 in amino acids: CASRGTGNPYEQYF. CDR3 in DNA: TGTGCCAGCAGAGGGACAGGGAACCCCTACGAGCAGTACTTC.

This rearrangement joins TRBV4-3 to TRBJ1-5, with no clear D. Germline V gene lookup returns CDR1 LGHNA and CDR2 YSLEER. This CDR3 comprises 15 residues. The V and J ends lost 0 bases and 0 bases respectively, with 6 bases between them. CDR3 bases: TGCGCCAGCAGCCAAGAGGCTTTTAGCAATCAGCCCCAGCATTTT. Its protein product is CASSQEAFSNQPQHF.